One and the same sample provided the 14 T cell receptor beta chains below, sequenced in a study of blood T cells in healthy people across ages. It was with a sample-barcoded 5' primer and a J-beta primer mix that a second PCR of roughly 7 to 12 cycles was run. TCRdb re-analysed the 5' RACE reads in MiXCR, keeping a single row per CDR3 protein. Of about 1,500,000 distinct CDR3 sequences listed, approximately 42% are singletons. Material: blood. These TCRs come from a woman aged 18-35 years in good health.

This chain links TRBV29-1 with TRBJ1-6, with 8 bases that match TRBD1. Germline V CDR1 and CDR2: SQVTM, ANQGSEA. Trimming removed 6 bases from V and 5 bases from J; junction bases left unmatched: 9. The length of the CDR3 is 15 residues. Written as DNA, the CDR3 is TGCAGCGTATCAGGGGGCGGGCCTCATAATTCACCCCTCCACTTT. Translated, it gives CSVSGGGPHNSPLHF. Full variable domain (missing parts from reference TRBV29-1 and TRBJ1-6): SAVISQKPSRDICQRGTSLTIQCQVDSQVTMMFWYRQQPGQSLTLIATANQGSEATYESGFVIDKFPISRPNLTFSTLTVSNMSPEDSSIYLCSVSGGGPHNSPLHFGNGTRLTVT.

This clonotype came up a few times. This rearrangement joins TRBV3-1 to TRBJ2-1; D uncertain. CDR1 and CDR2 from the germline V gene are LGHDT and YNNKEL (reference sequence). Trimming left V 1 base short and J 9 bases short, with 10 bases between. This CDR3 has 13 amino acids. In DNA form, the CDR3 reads TGTGCCAGCAGCCAAGTGCGAACGGCTGAGCAGTTCTTC. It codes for CASSQVRTAEQFF.

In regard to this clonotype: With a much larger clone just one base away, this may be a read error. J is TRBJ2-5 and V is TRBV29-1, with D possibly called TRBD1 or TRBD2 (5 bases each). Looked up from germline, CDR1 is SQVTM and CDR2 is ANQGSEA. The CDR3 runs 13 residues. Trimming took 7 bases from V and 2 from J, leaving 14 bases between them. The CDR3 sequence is CSGEGTGQETQYF. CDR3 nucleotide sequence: TGCAGCGGCGAGGGGACGGGACAAGAGACCCAGTACTTC.

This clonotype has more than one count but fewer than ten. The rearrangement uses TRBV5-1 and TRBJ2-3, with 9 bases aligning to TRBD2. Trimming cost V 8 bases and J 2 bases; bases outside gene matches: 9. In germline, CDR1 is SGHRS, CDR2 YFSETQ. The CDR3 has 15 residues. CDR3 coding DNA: TGCGCCAGTAAACTAGCGGGTGACCCCACAGATACGCAGTATTTT. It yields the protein CASKLAGDPTDTQYF.

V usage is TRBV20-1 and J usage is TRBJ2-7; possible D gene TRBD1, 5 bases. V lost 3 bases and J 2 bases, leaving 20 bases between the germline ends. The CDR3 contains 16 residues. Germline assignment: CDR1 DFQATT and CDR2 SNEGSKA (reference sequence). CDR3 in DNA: TGCAGTGCTAGCGGGCGCGGCTCCGCGACAGCCTACGAGCAGTACTTC. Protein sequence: CSASGRGSATAYEQYF.

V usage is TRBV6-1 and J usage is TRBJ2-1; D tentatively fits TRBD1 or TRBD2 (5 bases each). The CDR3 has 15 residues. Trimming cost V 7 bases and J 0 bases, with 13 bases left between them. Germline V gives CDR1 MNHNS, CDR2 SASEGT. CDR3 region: CASTIGGASYNEQFF. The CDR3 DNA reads TGTGCCAGCACCATTGGGGGTGCCTCCTACAATGAGCAGTTCTTC.

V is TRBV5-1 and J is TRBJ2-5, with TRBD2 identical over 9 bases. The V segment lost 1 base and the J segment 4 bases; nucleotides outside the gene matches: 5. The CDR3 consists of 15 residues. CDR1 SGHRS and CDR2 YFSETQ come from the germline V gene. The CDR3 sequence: CASSLSGGTLETQYF. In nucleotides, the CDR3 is TGCGCCAGCAGCTTGAGCGGGGGGACCTTAGAGACCCAGTACTTC.

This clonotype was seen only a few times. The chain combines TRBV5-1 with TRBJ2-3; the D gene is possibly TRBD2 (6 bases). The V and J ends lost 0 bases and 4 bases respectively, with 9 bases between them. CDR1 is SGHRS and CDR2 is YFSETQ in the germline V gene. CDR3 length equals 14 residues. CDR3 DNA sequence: TGCGCCAGCAGCTTGGGATGGGGGGCAGATACGCAGTATTTT. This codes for CASSLGWGADTQYF.

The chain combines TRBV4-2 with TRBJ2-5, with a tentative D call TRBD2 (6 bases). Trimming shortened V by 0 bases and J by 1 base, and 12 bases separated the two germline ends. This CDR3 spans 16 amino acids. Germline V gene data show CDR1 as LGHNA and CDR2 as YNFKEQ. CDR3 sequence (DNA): TGTGCCAGCAGCCAAGATGCCGGGACTGTCCAAGAGACCCAGTACTTC. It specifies CASSQDAGTVQETQYF.

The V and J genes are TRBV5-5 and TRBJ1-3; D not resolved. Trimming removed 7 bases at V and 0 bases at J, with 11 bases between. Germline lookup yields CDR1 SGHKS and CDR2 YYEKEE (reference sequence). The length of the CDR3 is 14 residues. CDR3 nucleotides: TGTGCCAGCTACAAGACACTCTCTGGAAACACCATATATTTT. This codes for CASYKTLSGNTIYF.

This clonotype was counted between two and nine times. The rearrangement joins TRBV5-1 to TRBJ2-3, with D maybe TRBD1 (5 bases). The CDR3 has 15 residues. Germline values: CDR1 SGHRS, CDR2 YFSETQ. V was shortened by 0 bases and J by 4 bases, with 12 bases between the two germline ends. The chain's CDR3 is CASSLEGAVADTQYF. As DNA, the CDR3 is TGCGCCAGCAGCTTGGAAGGGGCTGTCGCAGATACGCAGTATTTT.

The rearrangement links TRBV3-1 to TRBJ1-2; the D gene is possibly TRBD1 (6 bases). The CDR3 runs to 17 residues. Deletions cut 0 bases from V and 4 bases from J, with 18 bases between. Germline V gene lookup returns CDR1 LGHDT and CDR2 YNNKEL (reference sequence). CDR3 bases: TGTGCCAGCAGCCAAGATGGGGGGCGCTTGCCCGTCTATGGCTACACCTTC. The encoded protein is CASSQDGGRLPVYGYTF.

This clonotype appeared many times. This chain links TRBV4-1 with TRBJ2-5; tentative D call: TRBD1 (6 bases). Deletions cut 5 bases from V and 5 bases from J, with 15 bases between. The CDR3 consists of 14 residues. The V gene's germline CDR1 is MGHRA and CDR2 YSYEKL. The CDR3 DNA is TGCGCCAGCAGCACGGGGACATCTTTGGAGACCCAGTACTTC. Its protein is CASSTGTSLETQYF.

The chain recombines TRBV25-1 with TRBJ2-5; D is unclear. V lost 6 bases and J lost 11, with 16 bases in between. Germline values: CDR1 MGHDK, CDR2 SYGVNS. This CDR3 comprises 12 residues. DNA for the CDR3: TGTGCCAGCAGGACTCGCCTCCATGAGCAGTACTTC. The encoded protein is CASRTRLHEQYF.